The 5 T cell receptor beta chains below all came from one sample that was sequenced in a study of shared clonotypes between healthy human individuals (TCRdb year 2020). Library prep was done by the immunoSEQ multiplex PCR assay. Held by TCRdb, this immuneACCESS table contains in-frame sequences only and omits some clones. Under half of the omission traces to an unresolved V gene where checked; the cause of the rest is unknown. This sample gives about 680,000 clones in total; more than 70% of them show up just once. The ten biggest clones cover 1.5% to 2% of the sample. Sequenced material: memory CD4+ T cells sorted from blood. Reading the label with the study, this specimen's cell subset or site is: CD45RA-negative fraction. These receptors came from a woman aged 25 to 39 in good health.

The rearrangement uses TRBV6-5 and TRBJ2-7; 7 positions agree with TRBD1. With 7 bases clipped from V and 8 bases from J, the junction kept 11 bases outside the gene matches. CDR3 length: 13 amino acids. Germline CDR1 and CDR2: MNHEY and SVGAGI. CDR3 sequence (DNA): TGTGCCAGCACCGACAGCGAGGGGGCGAAGCAGTACTTC. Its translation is CASTDSEGAKQYF.

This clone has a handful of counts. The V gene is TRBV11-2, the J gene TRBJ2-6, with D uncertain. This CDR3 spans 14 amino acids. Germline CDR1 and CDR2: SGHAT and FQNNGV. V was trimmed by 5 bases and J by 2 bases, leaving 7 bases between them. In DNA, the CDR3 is TGTGCCAGCAGCCCCCGTCCTGGGGCCAACGTCCTGACTTTC. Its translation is CASSPRPGANVLTF.

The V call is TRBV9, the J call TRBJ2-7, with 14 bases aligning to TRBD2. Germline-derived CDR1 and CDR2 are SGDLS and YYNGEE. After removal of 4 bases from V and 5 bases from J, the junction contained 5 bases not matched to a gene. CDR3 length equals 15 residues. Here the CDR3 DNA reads TGTGCCAGCAGCAAGGGACTAGCGGGAGTTCACGAGCAGTACTTC. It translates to CASSKGLAGVHEQYF.

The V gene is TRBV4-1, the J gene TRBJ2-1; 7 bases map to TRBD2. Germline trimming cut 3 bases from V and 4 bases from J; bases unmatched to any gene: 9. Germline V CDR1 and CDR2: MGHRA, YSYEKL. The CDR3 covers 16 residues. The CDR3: CASSHTQGGSYNEQFF. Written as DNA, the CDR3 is TGCGCCAGCAGCCATACGCAGGGAGGGTCGTACAATGAGCAGTTCTTC.

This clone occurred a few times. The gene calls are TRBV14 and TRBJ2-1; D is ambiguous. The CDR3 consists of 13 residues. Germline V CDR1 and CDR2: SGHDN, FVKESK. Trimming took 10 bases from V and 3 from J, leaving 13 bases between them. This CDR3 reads CATPRCRYNEQFF. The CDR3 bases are TGTGCCACCCCCCGTTGCCGCTACAATGAGCAGTTCTTC.